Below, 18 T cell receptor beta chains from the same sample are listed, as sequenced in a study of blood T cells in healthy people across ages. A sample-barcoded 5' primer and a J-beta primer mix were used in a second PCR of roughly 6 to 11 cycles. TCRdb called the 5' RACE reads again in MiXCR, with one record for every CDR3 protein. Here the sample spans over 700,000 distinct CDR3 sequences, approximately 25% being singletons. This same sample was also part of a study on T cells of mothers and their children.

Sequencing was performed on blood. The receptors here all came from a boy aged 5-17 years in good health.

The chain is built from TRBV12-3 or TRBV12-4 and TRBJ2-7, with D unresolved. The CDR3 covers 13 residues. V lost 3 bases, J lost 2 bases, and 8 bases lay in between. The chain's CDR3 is CASSFTSPYEQYF. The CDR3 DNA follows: TGTGCCAGCAGTTTTACTTCCCCCTACGAGCAGTACTTC.

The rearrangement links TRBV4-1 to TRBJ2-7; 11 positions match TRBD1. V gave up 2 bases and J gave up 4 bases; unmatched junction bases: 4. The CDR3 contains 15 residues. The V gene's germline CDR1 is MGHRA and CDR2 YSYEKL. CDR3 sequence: CASSQRTGGDYEQYF. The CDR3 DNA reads TGCGCCAGCAGCCAAAGGACAGGGGGCGATTACGAGCAGTACTTC.

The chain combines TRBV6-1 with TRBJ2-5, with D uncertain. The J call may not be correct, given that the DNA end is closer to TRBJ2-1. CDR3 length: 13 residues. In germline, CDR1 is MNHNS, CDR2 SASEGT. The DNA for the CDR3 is TGTGCCAGCAGCTGGGCTAGGGACAATGAGCAGTTCTTC. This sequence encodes CASSWARDNEQFF.

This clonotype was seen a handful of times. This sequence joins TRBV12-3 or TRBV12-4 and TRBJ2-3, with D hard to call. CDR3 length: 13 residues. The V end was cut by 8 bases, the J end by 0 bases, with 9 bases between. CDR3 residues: CASETASTDTQYF. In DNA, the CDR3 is TGTGCCAGCGAGACGGCTAGCACAGATACGCAGTATTTT.

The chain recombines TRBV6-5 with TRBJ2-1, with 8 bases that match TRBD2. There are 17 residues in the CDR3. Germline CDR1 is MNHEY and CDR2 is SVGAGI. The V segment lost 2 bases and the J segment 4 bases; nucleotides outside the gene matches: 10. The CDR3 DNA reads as TGTGCCAGCAGTTACGGGGGGAGTAGCGGGGCGTACAATGAGCAGTTCTTC. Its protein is CASSYGGSSGAYNEQFF.

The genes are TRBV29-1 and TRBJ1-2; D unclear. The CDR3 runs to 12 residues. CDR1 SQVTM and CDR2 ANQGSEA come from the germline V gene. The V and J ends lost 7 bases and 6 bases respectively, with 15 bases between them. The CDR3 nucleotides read TGCAGCGGCGACCGGGGTATTGATGGCTACACCTTC. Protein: CSGDRGIDGYTF.

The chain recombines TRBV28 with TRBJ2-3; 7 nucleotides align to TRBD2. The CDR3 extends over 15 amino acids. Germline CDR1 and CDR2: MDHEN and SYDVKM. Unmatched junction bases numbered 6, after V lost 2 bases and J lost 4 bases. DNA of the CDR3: TGTGCCAGCAGTTTAATAGGGCTAGCGGCAGATACGCAGTATTTT. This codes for CASSLIGLAADTQYF.

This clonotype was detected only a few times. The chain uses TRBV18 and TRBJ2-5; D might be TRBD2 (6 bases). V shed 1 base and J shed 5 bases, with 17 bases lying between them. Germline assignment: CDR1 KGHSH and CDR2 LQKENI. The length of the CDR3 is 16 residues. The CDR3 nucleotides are TGTGCCAGCTCACCACGGAGGGACCCGGCAGTGGAGACCCAGTACTTC. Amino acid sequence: CASSPRRDPAVETQYF.

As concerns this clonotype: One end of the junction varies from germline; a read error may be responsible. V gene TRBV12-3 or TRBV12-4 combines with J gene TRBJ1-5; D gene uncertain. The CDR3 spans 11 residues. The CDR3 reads CVSSSGQPQHF. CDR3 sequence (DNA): TGTGTCAGCAGTTCGGGTCAGCCCCAGCATTTT.

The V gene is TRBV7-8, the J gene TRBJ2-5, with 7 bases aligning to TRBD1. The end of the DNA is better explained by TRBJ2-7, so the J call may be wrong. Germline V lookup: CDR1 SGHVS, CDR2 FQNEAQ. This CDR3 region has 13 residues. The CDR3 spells CASSLGPGGEQYF. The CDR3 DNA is TGTGCCAGCAGCTTAGGTCCAGGGGGCGAGCAGTACTTC.

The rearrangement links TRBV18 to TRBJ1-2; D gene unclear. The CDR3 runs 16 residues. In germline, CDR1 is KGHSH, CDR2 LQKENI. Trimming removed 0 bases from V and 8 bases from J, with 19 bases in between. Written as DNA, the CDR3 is TGTGCCAGCTCACCACCACCAAGTAAGAGTTATCGGGGCTACACCTTC. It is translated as CASSPPPSKSYRGYTF.

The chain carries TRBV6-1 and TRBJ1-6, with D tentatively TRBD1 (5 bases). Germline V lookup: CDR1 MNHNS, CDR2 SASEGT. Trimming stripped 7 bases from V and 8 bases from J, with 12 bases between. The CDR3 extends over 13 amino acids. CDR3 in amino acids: CASTRQSDSPLHF. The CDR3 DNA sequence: TGTGCCAGCACGAGACAGTCTGATTCACCCCTCCACTTT.

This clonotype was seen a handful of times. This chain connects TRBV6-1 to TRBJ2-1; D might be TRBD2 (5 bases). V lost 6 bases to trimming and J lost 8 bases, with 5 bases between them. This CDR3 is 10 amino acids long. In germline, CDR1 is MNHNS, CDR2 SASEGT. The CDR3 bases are TGTGCCAGCAGGAGGGATGAGCAGTTCTTC. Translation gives CASRRDEQFF.

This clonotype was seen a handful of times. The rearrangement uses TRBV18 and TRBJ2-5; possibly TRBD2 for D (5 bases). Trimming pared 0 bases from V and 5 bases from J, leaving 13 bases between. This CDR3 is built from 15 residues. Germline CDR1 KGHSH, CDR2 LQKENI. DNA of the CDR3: TGTGCCAGCTCACCACCAACTAGTTCGGGGGAGACCCAGTACTTC. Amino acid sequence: CASSPPTSSGETQYF.

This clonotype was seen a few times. Here the CDR3 reads CASSFSDYQETQYF. The CDR3 nucleotides read TGCGCCAGCAGCTTTTCGGACTATCAAGAGACCCAGTACTTC. The V call is TRBV5-1, the J call TRBJ2-5; D might be TRBD2 (6 bases). The germline V and J ends were trimmed by 2 bases and 2 bases, with 10 bases remaining between them. There are 14 residues in the CDR3. CDR1 is SGHRS and CDR2 is YFSETQ in the germline V gene.

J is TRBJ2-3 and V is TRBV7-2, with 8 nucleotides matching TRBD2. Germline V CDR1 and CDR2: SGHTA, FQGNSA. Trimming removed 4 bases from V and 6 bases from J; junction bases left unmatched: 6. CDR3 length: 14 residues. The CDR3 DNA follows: TGTGCCAGCAGCTCGGGACTAGGAGGCGATACGCAGTATTTT. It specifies CASSSGLGGDTQYF.

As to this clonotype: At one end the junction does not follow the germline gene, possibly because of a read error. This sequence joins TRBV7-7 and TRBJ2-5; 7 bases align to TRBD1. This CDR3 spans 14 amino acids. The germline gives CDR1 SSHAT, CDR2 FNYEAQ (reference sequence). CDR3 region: CASSLATAGGTQYF. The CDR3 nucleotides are TGTGCTAGCAGCTTAGCGACGGCAGGGGGGACCCAGTACTTC.

CDR3 DNA sequence: TGTGCCAGCAGTTTCGACGGGAATAGCAATCAGCCCCAGCATTTT. Amino acid sequence: CASSFDGNSNQPQHF. The genes are TRBV6-5 and TRBJ1-5; D is unresolved. The length of the CDR3 is 15 residues. Germline V CDR1 and CDR2: MNHEY, SVGAGI. V was trimmed by 4 bases and J by 0 bases, leaving 10 bases between them.